The clone carrying this T cell receptor beta chain was counted a few times. The antigen remains undetermined. The sample belongs to a study of cytomegalovirus exposure and HLA in healthy donors. The CDR3 has 15 residues. The V segment lost 6 bases and the J segment 2 bases; nucleotides outside the gene matches: 3. CDR1 ENHRY and CDR2 SYGVKD come from the germline V gene. 13 Jbeta primers and 60 Vbeta primers were used for the PCR. Generated by immunoSEQ multiplex PCR, the TCRdb table keeps only in-frame clones and is missing some. Here the sample spans under 55,000 clones, around 72% being singletons. Study results and limitations: It was 164 TCR beta chains that were listed as cytomegalovirus-associated.

The clonotype originates from a man between 18 and 35 years old in good health and CMV-seronegative. The sequenced sample consisted of PBMCs. The V and J genes are TRBV10-3 and TRBJ2-3; 12 bases are shared with TRBD2. CDR3 nucleotide sequence: TGTGCCATCAGCGGACTAGCGGGACTCACAGATACGCAGTATTTT. Protein: CAISGLAGLTDTQYF.